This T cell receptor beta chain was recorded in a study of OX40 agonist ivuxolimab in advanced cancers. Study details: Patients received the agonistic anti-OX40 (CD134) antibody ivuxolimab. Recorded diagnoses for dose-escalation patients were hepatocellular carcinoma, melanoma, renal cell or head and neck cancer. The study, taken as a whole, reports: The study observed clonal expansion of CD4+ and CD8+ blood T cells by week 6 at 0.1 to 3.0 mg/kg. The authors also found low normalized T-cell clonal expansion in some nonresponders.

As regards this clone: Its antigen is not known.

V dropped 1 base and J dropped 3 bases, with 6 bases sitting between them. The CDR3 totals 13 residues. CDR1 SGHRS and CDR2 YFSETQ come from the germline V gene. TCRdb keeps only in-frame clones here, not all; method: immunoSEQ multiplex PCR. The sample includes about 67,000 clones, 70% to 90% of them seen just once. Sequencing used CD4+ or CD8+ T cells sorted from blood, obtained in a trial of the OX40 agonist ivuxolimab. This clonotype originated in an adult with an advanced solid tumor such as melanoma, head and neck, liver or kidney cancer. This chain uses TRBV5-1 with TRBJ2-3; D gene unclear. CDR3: CASSLMTTDTQYF. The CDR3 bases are TGCGCCAGCAGCTTGATGACGACAGATACGCAGTATTTT.